The T cell receptor beta chain under discussion was sequenced for a study of graft-versus-host responses after intestinal transplantation. Study in general: Recipients got multivisceral, liver-intestinal, or isolated intestinal transplants. For 2 to 4 years after anti-thymocyte globulin induction, all recipients took tacrolimus and steroids.

Some clones are missing from TCRdb's copy, which holds only in-frame ones; the method was immunoSEQ multiplex PCR. The table includes 100,000 or so clones, 90% to 95% detected once. Whole-study results and caveats: Where graft-donor T cell macrochimerism was present, patients had high graft-versus-host to host-versus-graft clonal ratios in allografts.

V dropped 4 bases and J dropped 10; count of bases not matched to a gene: 7. The CDR3 is made up of 15 amino acids. The germline V gene has CDR1 LGHNA and CDR2 YSLEER. The sample holds one count of this clone. The antigen remains unidentified. The chain recombines TRBV4-3 with TRBJ1-6; TRBD1 matches 10 bases. The material was unstimulated CD8+ T cells sorted from spleen or lymph node cells, obtained before intestinal transplant. The sequence derives from a human donor who received an intestinal transplant. The CDR3 here is CASSPGTGEYSPLHF. For the CDR3, the DNA is TGCGCCAGCAGCCCCGGGACAGGGGAATACTCACCCCTCCACTTT.